Listed below are T cell receptor beta chains from one sample, sequenced in a study of blood T cell repertoires in COVID-19. Generated by immunoSEQ multiplex PCR, the TCRdb table keeps only in-frame clones and is missing some. The table includes about 180,000 clones, about nine tenths detected once. Sequencing was done on a sample of PBMCs or T cells enriched from blood (not recorded which). These receptors were obtained from a woman aged 18-35 years who had recovered from COVID-19. CDR3s include the opening cysteine and the closing phenylalanine or tryptophan. The order of the fields is J gene, D gene, clone size, V gene, CDR3 protein, CDR3 DNA. A D gene is named only where the DNA matches it firmly. The size entry is marked missing in some rows and otherwise reads once, few, many or a size class.

TRBJ2-5	NA	once	TRBV25-1	CASSEFTPQETQYF	TGTGCCAGCAGTGAATTTACACCACAAGAGACCCAGTACTTC
TRBJ2-7	TRBD1	NA	TRBV18	CASSPPGQGLEQYF	TGTGCCAGCTCACCCCCGGGACAGGGGCTCGAGCAGTACTTC
TRBJ2-2	NA	NA	TRBV28	CASSFPGITGELFF	TGTGCCAGCAGTTTTCCGGGGATAACCGGGGAGCTGTTTTTT
TRBJ2-5	NA	NA	TRBV3-1/TRBV3-2	CASSLLGGFRYSSWKKETQYF	TGTGCCAGCAGCCTCTTAGGCGGGTTTCGATACAGTTCTTGGAAAAAAGAGACCCAGTACTTC
TRBJ1-6	NA	NA	TRBV27	CASRPGRYNSPLHF	TGTGCCAGCCGACCTGGGAGGTATAATTCACCCCTCCACTTT
TRBJ1-1	NA	NA	TRBV28	CASSSGLNTEAFF	TGTGCCAGCAGTTCAGGGCTGAACACTGAAGCTTTCTTT
TRBJ1-6	TRBD1	NA	TRBV6-2/TRBV6-3	CASSSGQLYSYNSPLHF	TGTGCCAGCAGCTCGGGACAGCTTTACTCCTATAATTCACCCCTCCACTTT
TRBJ1-6	NA	once	TRBV6-6	CASSYRESYNSPLHF	TGTGCCAGCAGTTACAGGGAGTCCTATAATTCACCCCTCCACTTT
TRBJ2-2	NA	NA	TRBV4-3	CASSQEIGANTGELFF	TGCGCCAGCAGCCAAGAAATAGGGGCGAACACCGGGGAGCTGTTTTTT
TRBJ1-2	NA	once	TRBV7-3	CASSLRRQGYDYGYTF	TGTGCCAGCAGCTTACGAAGGCAGGGATATGACTATGGCTACACCTTC
TRBJ1-1	NA	NA	TRBV7-9	CASSLGWAEAFF	TGTGCCAGCAGCTTAGGATGGGCAGAAGCTTTCTTT
TRBJ2-1	NA	NA	TRBV9	CASSVTGTENNEQFF	TGTGCCAGCAGCGTAACCGGGACTGAAAACAATGAGCAGTTCTTC
TRBJ1-1	NA	NA	TRBV10-3	CASDDDRYTRREHSEAFF	TGTGCCTCCGACGACGACAGGTACACCCGCCGCGAACACTCTGAAGCTTTCTTT
TRBJ2-1	TRBD2	NA	TRBV5-4	CASSPNAGGPNNEQFF	TGTGCCAGCAGCCCTAACGCGGGAGGGCCAAACAATGAGCAGTTCTTC
TRBJ1-1	TRBD1	NA	TRBV20-1	CSASKPGQEGYSTEAFF	TGCAGTGCTAGTAAGCCGGGACAGGAGGGTTATTCCACTGAAGCTTTCTTT
TRBJ1-1	NA	NA	TRBV29-1	CSVVGDSNTEAFF	TGCAGCGTTGTCGGGGATTCGAACACTGAAGCTTTCTTT
TRBJ1-1	NA	NA	TRBV28	CATGGGNTEAFF	TGTGCCACCGGGGGTGGGAACACTGAAGCTTTCTTT
TRBJ2-2	NA	NA	TRBV6-4	CASSESAGTGELFF	TGTGCCAGCAGTGAGTCGGCAGGCACCGGGGAGCTGTTTTTT
TRBJ2-3	TRBD2	NA	TRBV5-1	CASSIAGGLSTDTQYF	TGCGCCAGCAGCATAGCGGGAGGCCTAAGCACAGATACGCAGTATTTT
TRBJ1-1	NA	NA	TRBV7-9	CASSLGFEAFF	TGTGCCAGCAGCTTAGGTTTTGAGGCTTTCTTT
TRBJ2-7	NA	NA	TRBV5-5	CASSLRLAYEQYF	TGTGCCAGCAGCTTGCGGTTGGCCTACGAGCAGTACTTC
TRBJ2-7	TRBD1	NA	TRBV28	CASSPTGVDEQYF	TGTGCCAGCAGTCCGACAGGGGTGGACGAGCAGTACTTC
TRBJ2-7	NA	NA	TRBV7-2	CASSRSGGPYEQYF	TGTGCCAGCAGCCGTTCGGGGGGCCCCTACGAGCAGTACTTC
TRBJ2-7	NA	NA	TRBV7-9	CASSLAGPYEQYF	TGTGCCAGCAGCTTAGCGGGGCCCTACGAGCAGTACTTC
TRBJ2-1	TRBD2	NA	TRBV7-9	CASSPETSGNPNEQFF	TGTGCCAGCAGCCCAGAGACTAGCGGAAATCCCAATGAGCAGTTCTTC
TRBJ1-5	NA	NA	TRBV30	CAWSGGVVQPQHF	TGTGCCTGGAGTGGGGGGGTAGTTCAGCCCCAGCATTTT
TRBJ2-3	TRBD2	NA	TRBV19	CASSMPSGTSTDTQYF	TGTGCCAGTAGTATGCCTAGCGGCACTAGCACAGATACGCAGTATTTT
TRBJ2-7	TRBD2	NA	TRBV6-2/TRBV6-3	CASSSQSYRGGASYEQYF	TGTGCCAGCAGCTCGCAATCGTATCGGGGGGGCGCCTCCTACGAGCAGTACTTC
TRBJ2-7	TRBD1	NA	TRBV27	CASSSPGTGGYEQYF	TGTGCCAGCAGTTCCCCCGGCACAGGGGGCTACGAGCAGTACTTC
TRBJ1-1	NA	NA	TRBV29-1	CSVDRGDTEAFF	TGCAGCGTTGATCGGGGTGACACTGAAGCTTTCTTT
TRBJ1-2	NA	few	TRBV20-1	CSASPPGYGYTF	TGCAGTGCTAGTCCCCCAGGGTATGGCTACACCTTC
TRBJ1-2	TRBD1	NA	TRBV28	CASRFTGERGGYTF	TGTGCCAGCAGGTTCACAGGGGAGCGTGGTGGCTACACCTTC